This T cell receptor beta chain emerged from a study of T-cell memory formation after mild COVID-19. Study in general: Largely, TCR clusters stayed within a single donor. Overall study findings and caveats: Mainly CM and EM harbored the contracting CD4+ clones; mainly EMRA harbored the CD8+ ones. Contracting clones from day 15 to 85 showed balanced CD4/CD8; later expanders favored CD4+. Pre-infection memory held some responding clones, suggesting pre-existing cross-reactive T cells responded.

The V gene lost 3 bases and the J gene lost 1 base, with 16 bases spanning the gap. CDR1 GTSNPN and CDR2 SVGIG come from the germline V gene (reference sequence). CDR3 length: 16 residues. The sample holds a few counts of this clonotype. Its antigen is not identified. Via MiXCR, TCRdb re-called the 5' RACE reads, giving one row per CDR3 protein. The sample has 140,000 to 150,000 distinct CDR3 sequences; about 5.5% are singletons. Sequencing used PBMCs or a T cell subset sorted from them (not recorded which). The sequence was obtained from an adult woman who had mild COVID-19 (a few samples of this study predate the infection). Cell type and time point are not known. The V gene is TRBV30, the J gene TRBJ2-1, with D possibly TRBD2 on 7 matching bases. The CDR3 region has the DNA TGTGCCTGGAGGGGGAGGGGGGAGAGGTCCTACAATGAGCAGTTCTTC. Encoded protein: CAWRGRGERSYNEQFF.